The 17 T cell receptor beta chains in this list originate from one sample, sequenced in a study of blood T cell repertoires in COVID-19. TCRdb's copy holds only in-frame clones and misses some; the assay was immunoSEQ multiplex PCR. The data hold almost 350,000 clones, with around nine tenths observed a single time. Sample: peripheral blood. The receptors come from a woman aged 60-75 years with COVID-19, enrolled during active disease.

This chain joins TRBV2 and TRBJ2-2, with TRBD2 matching 13 bases. Trimming at V came to 4 bases and at J to 5 bases, leaving 1 base not matched to a gene. The V gene's germline CDR1 is SNHLY and CDR2 FYNNEI. The CDR3 has 15 residues. This CDR3 is CASSAGLAGTGELFF. For the CDR3, the DNA is TGTGCCAGCAGTGCGGGACTAGCGGGGACCGGGGAGCTGTTTTTT. Supplemented by reference TRBV2 and TRBJ2-2, the full variable domain reads EPEVTQTPSHQVTQMGQEVILRCVPISNHLYFYWYRQILGQKVEFLVSFYNNEISEKSEIFDDQFSVERPDGSNFTLKIRSTKLEDSAMYFCASSAGLAGTGELFFGEGSRLTVL.

V is TRBV11-1 and J is TRBJ2-7; D is undetermined. CDR1 is SGHAT and CDR2 is FQDESV in the germline V gene (reference sequence). The CDR3 sequence is 11 residues long. Trimming took off 4 bases at V and 2 bases at J, with 3 bases between the two ends. The chain's CDR3 is CASSSTYEQYF. The CDR3 DNA is TGTGCCAGCAGCTCCACCTACGAGCAGTACTTC.

The genes are TRBV7-8 and TRBJ1-3, with TRBD1 matching over 9 bases. Germline V gene lookup returns CDR1 SGHVS and CDR2 FQNEAQ. The CDR3 length is 16 residues. J gave up 4 bases and V 5 bases, and 9 bases lay outside the gene matches. CDR3 region: CASSTPGQGPGNTIYF. The DNA for the CDR3 is TGTGCCAGCAGCACACCGGGACAGGGTCCCGGAAACACCATATATTTT.

Note on this clone: Other DNA sequences from this sample encode an identical CDR3 as well. The chain is built from TRBV28 and TRBJ2-3, with D uncertain. CDR3 size: 11 residues. CDR1 is MDHEN, CDR2 SYDVKM, per germline. Trimming stripped 3 bases from V and 6 bases from J, with 4 bases between. The CDR3 region is CASSLRDTQYF. CDR3 DNA: TGTGCCAGCAGTTTGAGGGATACGCAGTATTTT.

The chain combines TRBV28 with TRBJ1-2, with a tentative D call TRBD1 (5 bases). Germline V lookup: CDR1 MDHEN, CDR2 SYDVKM. V was cut by 3 bases and J by 0 bases, with 14 bases left in between. The CDR3 covers 16 residues. The CDR3 DNA follows: TGTGCCAGCAGTTTCCCCCCGGGGGGAGCTAACTATGGCTACACCTTC. This translates into CASSFPPGGANYGYTF.

This clone was seen more than once but under ten times. J is TRBJ1-1 and V is TRBV7-9, with D uncertain. Trimming took off 1 base at V and 5 bases at J, with 8 bases between the two ends. The CDR3 is 13 residues long. Germline V CDR1 and CDR2: SEHNR, FQNEAQ (reference sequence). CDR3 amino acids: CASSLGPLTEAFF. In DNA form, the CDR3 reads TGTGCCAGCAGCTTAGGTCCGTTAACTGAAGCTTTCTTT.

This rearrangement joins TRBV6-5 to TRBJ1-2; 7 bases fit TRBD1. CDR1 is MNHEY, CDR2 SVGAGI, per germline. Losses at the gene ends were 5 bases for V and 7 bases for J; bases not matched to a gene: 10. This CDR3 region has 14 residues. The CDR3 DNA reads as TGTGCCAGCAGTCCCGGTTACAGGGGAAGTGGCTACACCTTC. Protein sequence: CASSPGYRGSGYTF.

The chain combines TRBV12-5 with TRBJ1-2, with unresolved D. V was pared by 6 bases and J by 5 bases, with 16 bases between. Germline lookup yields CDR1 LGHNT and CDR2 FRNRAP. This CDR3 has 14 amino acids. The CDR3 DNA reads as TGTGCTAGTGGATTTTACACGGAGCCTTATGGCTACACCTTC. This encodes CASGFYTEPYGYTF.

The chain combines TRBV12-3 or TRBV12-4 with TRBJ2-3; D perhaps matches TRBD2 (6 bases). Trimming shortened V by 3 bases and J by 5 bases, and 9 bases separated the two germline ends. The CDR3 length is 13 residues. CDR3 protein: CASSFRRGDTQYF. Here the CDR3 DNA reads TGTGCCAGCAGTTTCAGGAGGGGAGATACGCAGTATTTT.

The chain links TRBV4-1 to TRBJ1-4; TRBD1 aligns across 7 bases. The trim removed 0 bases at V and 7 bases at J, leaving 8 bases unmatched. In germline, CDR1 is MGHRA, CDR2 YSYEKL. CDR3 size: 16 residues. The DNA of the CDR3 is TGCGCCAGCAGCCAAGAACAGGGGAGGATTACTGAAAAACTGTTTTTT. Its translation: CASSQEQGRITEKLFF.

Here the CDR3 reads CATRGGAGGYTF. For the CDR3, the DNA is TGTGCCACCCGGGGCGGGGCGGGTGGCTACACCTTC. This chain joins TRBV19 and TRBJ1-2, with D perhaps TRBD1 (5 bases). Looked up from germline, CDR1 is LNHDA and CDR2 is SQIVND (reference sequence). V lost 10 bases to trimming and J lost 7 bases, with 16 bases between them. CDR3 length: 12 residues.

CDR3 residues: CASSKYNAGAGGRDTQYF. In DNA, the CDR3 is TGCGCCAGCTCTAAGTACAACGCCGGGGCAGGGGGGAGAGATACGCAGTATTTT. The chain links TRBV10-2 to TRBJ2-3, with D possibly matching TRBD1 (7 bases). Germline V CDR1 and CDR2: WSHSY, SAAADI. The CDR3 length is 18 residues. V was cut by 8 bases and J by 5 bases, with 29 bases left in between.

This clone appeared once. This sequence joins TRBV5-5 and TRBJ1-3; a possible D gene is TRBD1 (5 bases). The V end lost 0 bases, the J end lost 2 bases, and 6 bases lay between the germline ends. Germline V lookup: CDR1 SGHKS, CDR2 YYEKEE (reference sequence). CDR3 size: 14 residues. As DNA, the CDR3 is TGTGCCAGCAGCTTGGAGGGGCCTGGAAACACCATATATTTT. Protein: CASSLEGPGNTIYF.

J is TRBJ1-6 and V is TRBV19; 9 nucleotides agree with TRBD1. The CDR3 extends over 15 amino acids. The germline V gene has CDR1 LNHDA and CDR2 SQIVND (reference sequence). The V and J ends lost 3 bases and 6 bases, in that order; junction bases with no gene match: 3. The CDR3 spells CASSIWTGVNSPLHF. The DNA for the CDR3 is TGTGCCAGTAGTATTTGGACAGGGGTTAATTCACCCCTCCACTTT.

This chain uses TRBV4-1 with TRBJ1-5; D perhaps matches TRBD1 (5 bases). V lost 0 bases to trimming and J lost 4 bases, with 13 bases between them. This CDR3 spans 16 amino acids. The V gene's germline CDR1 is MGHRA and CDR2 YSYEKL. CDR3 residues: CASSQEGAGSNQPQHF. DNA of the CDR3: TGCGCCAGCAGCCAAGAAGGGGCAGGTAGTAATCAGCCCCAGCATTTT.

This clone was found once. The rearrangement joins TRBV6-5 to TRBJ1-4; no reliable D call. The CDR3 sequence is 14 residues long. V was cut by 0 bases and J by 7 bases, with 9 bases left in between. Germline assignment: CDR1 MNHEY and CDR2 SVGAGI. CDR3 coding DNA: TGTGCCAGCAGTTACTCCCGCTATTCTGAAAAACTGTTTTTT. Amino acids: CASSYSRYSEKLFF.

The chain recombines TRBV7-2 with TRBJ1-2; D call uncertain. The CDR3 consists of 14 residues. The germline gives CDR1 SGHTA, CDR2 FQGNSA. The CDR3 sequence is CATIGSSHLYGYTF. CDR3 bases: TGTGCAACTATCGGAAGTTCCCACCTCTATGGCTACACCTTC.